The 23 T cell receptor beta chains in this list originate from one sample, sequenced in a study of cytomegalovirus exposure and HLA in healthy donors. PCR used 60 Vbeta primers and 13 Jbeta primers. Clones were read by immunoSEQ multiplex PCR, and TCRdb kept only the in-frame ones, dropping some. The listing contains 150,000 or so clones. Sequenced: PBMCs. These receptors were obtained from a woman in her sixties or seventies in good health and CMV-seronegative.

The chain combines TRBV11-1 with TRBJ1-4; 8 nucleotides match TRBD1. The CDR3 runs to 16 residues. With V trimmed by 5 bases and J by 6 bases, 11 bases remained unmatched. From germline, CDR1 is SGHAT and CDR2 FQDESV (reference sequence). CDR3: CASSTSWTGLDEKLFF. CDR3 in DNA: TGTGCCAGCAGCACTTCGTGGACAGGGCTGGATGAAAAACTGTTTTTT.

The rearrangement uses TRBV6-5 and TRBJ1-3, with TRBD1 matching over 9 bases. CDR3 length: 13 amino acids. The junction had 0 bases not matched to a gene; V was cut back by 6 bases and J by 3 bases. The germline V gene encodes CDR1 MNHEY and CDR2 SVGAGI. The CDR3 spells CASRTGGGNTIYF. The CDR3 DNA is TGTGCCAGCAGGACAGGGGGTGGAAACACCATATATTTT.

The chain links TRBV18 to TRBJ1-1; D is uncertain. The germline V gene has CDR1 KGHSH and CDR2 LQKENI. The CDR3 is 15 residues long. Trimming shortened V by 5 bases and J by 0 bases, and 13 bases separated the two germline ends. The CDR3 loop is CASSREFGMNTEAFF. The CDR3 DNA reads as TGTGCCAGCTCAAGGGAATTCGGGATGAACACTGAAGCTTTCTTT.

The rearrangement joins TRBV2 to TRBJ1-2; 10 bases agree with TRBD1. CDR1 and CDR2 (germline): SNHLY, FYNNEI. Trimming at V came to 3 bases and at J to 2 bases, leaving 6 bases not matched to a gene. There are 16 residues in the CDR3. CDR3 region: CASSDPPGQGNYGYTF. CDR3 DNA sequence: TGTGCCAGCAGTGACCCACCGGGACAGGGGAACTATGGCTACACCTTC. The variable domain in full, with the rest retrieved from reference TRBV2 and TRBJ1-2, is EPEVTQTPSHQVTQMGQEVILRCVPISNHLYFYWYRQILGQKVEFLVSFYNNEISEKSEIFDDQFSVERPDGSNFTLKIRSTKLEDSAMYFCASSDPPGQGNYGYTFGSGTRLTVV.

On this clone itself: Other DNA variants within this sample encode the same CDR3. The chain has TRBV9 and TRBJ1-1, with 9 nucleotides matching TRBD1. V lost 3 bases to trimming and J lost 1 base; unmatched junction nucleotides: 1. This CDR3 has 14 residues. In germline, CDR1 is SGDLS, CDR2 YYNGEE. CDR3 bases: TGTGCCAGCAGCGCGACAGGGGGGAACACTGAAGCTTTCTTT. This gives the protein CASSATGGNTEAFF.

The rearrangement links TRBV19 to TRBJ2-7; 8 nucleotides agree with TRBD1. From germline, CDR1 is LNHDA and CDR2 SQIVND (reference sequence). V lost 5 bases, J lost 6 bases, and 3 bases stayed unmatched. The CDR3 contains 12 residues. The CDR3: CASSVDRGEQYF. The CDR3 DNA sequence: TGTGCCAGTAGTGTTGACAGGGGCGAGCAGTACTTC. Variable domain in full (rest from reference TRBV19 and TRBJ2-7): DGGITQSPKYLFRKEGQNVTLSCEQNLNHDAMYWYRQDPGQGLRLIYYSQIVNDFQKGDIAEGYSVSREKKESFPLTVTSAQKNPTAFYLCASSVDRGEQYFGPGTRLTVT.

The J gene is TRBJ1-2, the V gene TRBV5-6; D not certain. Germline-derived CDR1 and CDR2 are SGHDT and YYEEEE. Trimming took off 2 bases at V and 2 bases at J, with 7 bases between the two ends. CDR3 length: 13 amino acids. The CDR3 sequence: CASSLSRNYGYTF. The CDR3 DNA reads TGTGCCAGCAGCTTATCCAGGAACTATGGCTACACCTTC.

The V call is TRBV7-2, the J call TRBJ1-3; D is possibly TRBD1 (6 bases). The CDR3 has 16 amino acids. Trimming pared 6 bases from V and 0 bases from J, leaving 15 bases between. Per the germline V gene, CDR1 is SGHTA and CDR2 is FQGNSA. Written as DNA, the CDR3 is TGTGCCAGCAGTCTGAAGACAGGTAGCTCTGGAAACACCATATATTTT. It yields the protein CASSLKTGSSGNTIYF.

The chain joins TRBV5-4 to TRBJ2-7; 12 nucleotides agree with TRBD2. V shed 5 bases and J 6 bases; nucleotides not matched to a gene: 6. The CDR3 runs 14 residues. Germline CDR1 and CDR2: SGHNT and YYREEE (reference sequence). The CDR3, as DNA: TGTGCCAGCAGTAACCTAGCGGGAGGGCTCGAGCAGTACTTC. Its protein is CASSNLAGGLEQYF.

The chain is built from TRBV5-4 and TRBJ1-2; the match to TRBD1 covers 8 bases. V lost 1 base and J lost 12; bases outside the gene matches: 14. This CDR3 spans 15 amino acids. The germline gives CDR1 SGHNT, CDR2 YYREEE (reference sequence). The chain's CDR3 is CASSLLTGGLKSDTF. The CDR3 bases are TGTGCCAGCAGCTTGCTCACAGGGGGTCTCAAAAGCGACACCTTC.

The genes are TRBV7-9 and TRBJ2-7; D perhaps matches TRBD1 (5 bases). The CDR3 totals 14 residues. V lost 0 bases and J lost 6, with 12 bases in between. CDR1 and CDR2 from the germline V gene are SEHNR and FQNEAQ (reference sequence). CDR3 nucleotide sequence: TGTGCCAGCAGCTTAGCAGGACACGGATCCGAGCAGTACTTC. Translation gives CASSLAGHGSEQYF.

This chain uses TRBV27 with TRBJ1-1, with 9 positions matching TRBD1. The V gene end was trimmed by 2 bases and the J gene end by 4 bases; junction bases not matched to a gene: 8. Germline-derived CDR1 and CDR2 are MNHEY and SMNVEV (reference sequence). This CDR3 contains 16 residues. CDR3 amino acids: CASSLGTGRVSTEAFF. In nucleotides, the CDR3 is TGTGCCAGCAGTTTAGGGACAGGGAGAGTAAGCACTGAAGCTTTCTTT.

The CDR3 DNA sequence: TGTGCCAGCAGCTTGGCGACAGGCAGTAATGAAAAACTGTTTTTT. This translates into CASSLATGSNEKLFF. The chain employs TRBV5-4 and TRBJ1-4; D may be TRBD1 (6 bases). The CDR3 has 15 amino acids. Trimming pared 0 bases from V and 4 bases from J, leaving 10 bases between. Germline CDR1 and CDR2: SGHNT and YYREEE (reference sequence).

The genes are TRBV14 and TRBJ2-5; no clear D gene. Per the germline V gene, CDR1 is SGHDN and CDR2 is FVKESK. The CDR3 totals 13 residues. V gave up 1 base and J gave up 4 bases, with 7 bases separating them. The CDR3 DNA reads as TGTGCCAGCAGCCAAGTTGTAGCAGAGACCCAGTACTTC. As protein: CASSQVVAETQYF.

The J gene is TRBJ2-5, the V gene TRBV7-8; 15 nucleotides agree with TRBD2. The closer fit of TRBJ2-7 to the DNA end suggests the J call may be wrong. Germline V gene data show CDR1 as SGHVS and CDR2 as FQNEAQ. This CDR3 region has 18 residues. In DNA form, the CDR3 reads TGTGCCAGCAGCGTTGGGACTAGCGGGGGGACTTCGTCCTACGAGCAGTACTTC. Translated: CASSVGTSGGTSSYEQYF.

In DNA, the CDR3 is TGTGCCAGCAGCTTAGCGCAGGGGGCACCCTACAATGAGCAGTTCTTC. Protein product: CASSLAQGAPYNEQFF. The genes are TRBV7-9 and TRBJ2-1, with TRBD1 matching over 8 bases. J lost 2 bases, V lost 0 bases, and 3 bases had no gene match. Germline CDR1 and CDR2: SEHNR and FQNEAQ (reference sequence). The CDR3 covers 16 residues.

The V and J genes are TRBV7-3 and TRBJ1-1; the D gene is possibly TRBD1 (5 bases). V was cut by 1 base and J by 6 bases, with 9 bases left in between. This CDR3 has 13 residues. From germline, CDR1 is SGHTA and CDR2 FQGTGA. The DNA of the CDR3 is TGTGCCAGCAGCTTAAGCACAGGCGCTGAAGCTTTCTTT. Amino acids: CASSLSTGAEAFF.

The J gene is TRBJ1-1, the V gene TRBV6-1, with TRBD1 matching 7 bases. The trim removed 2 bases at V and 6 bases at J, leaving 3 bases unmatched. The germline V gene has CDR1 MNHNS and CDR2 SASEGT. CDR3 length: 13 residues. The CDR3 sequence is CASSEQGVAEAFF. DNA for the CDR3: TGTGCCAGCAGTGAACAGGGGGTTGCTGAAGCTTTCTTT.

The rearrangement joins TRBV2 to TRBJ1-1; a possible D gene is TRBD1 (5 bases). This CDR3 spans 14 amino acids. Germline CDR1 SNHLY, CDR2 FYNNEI. V dropped 6 bases and J dropped 4 bases, with 15 bases sitting between them. CDR3 in amino acids: CASSWGLSGTEAFF. In DNA form, the CDR3 reads TGTGCCAGCAGCTGGGGACTATCGGGCACTGAAGCTTTCTTT.

The rearrangement links TRBV14 to TRBJ2-1; 10 bases fit TRBD2. The V gene end was trimmed by 2 bases and the J gene end by 5 bases; junction bases not matched to a gene: 3. Germline V gives CDR1 SGHDN, CDR2 FVKESK. This CDR3 region has 15 residues. CDR3 region: CASSQLLAGHNEQFF. CDR3 DNA sequence: TGTGCCAGCAGCCAACTACTAGCGGGACACAATGAGCAGTTCTTC.

CDR3 bases: TGTGCCAGCAGCTCATTTGCAACTAATGAAAAACTGTTTTTT. Amino acids: CASSSFATNEKLFF. V is TRBV5-4 and J is TRBJ1-4; D gene unclear. Per the germline V gene, CDR1 is SGHNT and CDR2 is YYREEE (reference sequence). Trimming took off 3 bases at V and 0 bases at J, with 6 bases between the two ends. The CDR3 length is 14 residues.

The chain uses TRBV4-2 and TRBJ1-1; D gene uncertain. Looked up from germline, CDR1 is LGHNA and CDR2 is YNFKEQ. Trimming removed 1 base at V and 5 bases at J, with 8 bases between. CDR3 length equals 13 residues. The CDR3 coding sequence is TGTGCCAGCAGCCAAGGCGGGAGTACTGAAGCTTTCTTT. Its protein is CASSQGGSTEAFF.

The chain links TRBV5-8 to TRBJ1-5, with D hard to call. This CDR3 has 15 residues. Germline V gene lookup returns CDR1 SGHTS and CDR2 YDEGEE. Trimming cost V 0 bases and J 2 bases, with 9 bases left between them. The CDR3 bases are TGTGCCAGCAGCTTGGGTTGGAGGGGCAATCAGCCCCAGCATTTT. Protein: CASSLGWRGNQPQHF.